The 32 T cell receptor beta chains reported below all come from one sample, sequenced in a study of T cell changes during pregnancy in multiple sclerosis (dated by TCRdb to between 2018 and 2021). The method behind the library was the immunoSEQ multiplex PCR assay. In its TCRdb copy, this immuneACCESS table keeps in-frame sequences only and misses some clones. Where compared with another copy, unresolved V genes explain less than half of these, and the others have no known cause. The sample table shows tens of thousands of clones, and approximately 94% are seen once. The ten largest account for 0.55% to 0.75% of the sample. This sample comprised CD4+ T cells from peripheral blood mononuclear cells, obtained in the second trimester of pregnancy. These TCRs come from a female donor with multiple sclerosis, enrolled in a pregnancy study.

The chain combines TRBV7-3 with TRBJ1-1; TRBD1 might be the D (6 bases). Germline V gene lookup returns CDR1 SGHTA and CDR2 FQGTGA. The ends were cut back, 7 bases at V and 5 bases at J, with 14 bases in the middle. This CDR3 is built from 13 residues. CDR3 amino acids: CASKVRQGTEAFF. The CDR3 region has the DNA TGTGCCAGCAAGGTGCGGCAGGGGACTGAAGCTTTCTTT.

CDR3 DNA: TGTGCCAGCAGCTTGGATGGGGGGTGGGCCTTAACAGAAAACTATGGCTACACCTTC. Protein: CASSLDGGWALTENYGYTF. The J gene is TRBJ1-2, the V gene TRBV5-4, with D possibly TRBD1 on 5 matching bases. This CDR3 has 19 residues. Trimming cost V 0 bases and J 2 bases, with 23 bases left between them. Germline CDR1 SGHNT, CDR2 YYREEE (reference sequence).

The J gene is TRBJ2-2, the V gene TRBV19, with 8 bases lining up with TRBD1. The germline CDR1 and CDR2 sequences are LNHDA and SQIVND (reference sequence). This CDR3 is built from 14 residues. The V and J ends lost 5 bases and 6 bases, in that order; junction bases with no gene match: 5. This CDR3 is CASSVDREAGELFF. DNA of the CDR3: TGTGCCAGTAGTGTGGACAGGGAAGCCGGGGAGCTGTTTTTT.

This chain links TRBV11-3 with TRBJ2-7, with 8 bases aligning to TRBD1. V gave up 5 bases and J gave up 0 bases; unmatched junction bases: 6. This CDR3 contains 15 residues. The V gene's germline CDR1 is SGHNT and CDR2 YENEEA. CDR3 residues: CASSPRTGTSYEQYF. CDR3 sequence (DNA): TGTGCCAGCAGCCCTAGGACAGGGACCTCCTACGAGCAGTACTTC.

The chain is built from TRBV7-9 and TRBJ1-5, with D unclear. The length of the CDR3 is 17 residues. Trimming removed 0 bases from V and 1 base from J, with 13 bases in between. CDR1 is SEHNR and CDR2 is FQNEAQ in the germline V gene (reference sequence). The CDR3 sequence: CASSLALNGLSNQPQHF. Here the CDR3 DNA reads TGTGCCAGCAGCTTAGCGCTTAACGGACTGAGCAATCAGCCCCAGCATTTT.

The chain has TRBV7-2 and TRBJ1-2; no clear D gene. The germline V and J ends were trimmed by 3 bases and 4 bases, with 3 bases remaining between them. From germline, CDR1 is SGHTA and CDR2 FQGNSA. This CDR3 has 11 amino acids. The CDR3: CASSLAYGYTF. CDR3 nucleotide sequence: TGTGCCAGCAGCTTGGCCTATGGCTACACCTTC.

The chain combines TRBV21-1 with TRBJ2-6; the table's D gene call, TRBD1, was not cross checked with the DNA. TRBV21-1 constitutes a pseudogene. The CDR3 length is 18 residues. As DNA, the CDR3 is TGTGCCAGGGACCGGGACAGGGGACTTATCTCTGGGGCCAACGTCCTGACTTTC. This encodes CARDRDRGLISGANVLTF.

The chain recombines TRBV9 with TRBJ2-5; 9 positions match TRBD2. CDR1 and CDR2 (germline): SGDLS, YYNGEE. There are 17 residues in the CDR3. The V segment lost 5 bases and the J segment 1 base; nucleotides outside the gene matches: 12. CDR3: CASSGRGAGGSQETQYF. The DNA of the CDR3 is TGTGCCAGCAGTGGGAGGGGCGCGGGGGGGTCCCAAGAGACCCAGTACTTC.

J is TRBJ2-7 and V is TRBV7-2, with D maybe TRBD2 (5 bases). The CDR3 has 12 amino acids. CDR1 and CDR2 from the germline V gene are SGHTA and FQGNSA. Trimming pared 2 bases from V and 3 bases from J, leaving 5 bases between. The CDR3: CASSLRGYEQYF. The DNA for the CDR3 is TGTGCCAGCAGCTTACGGGGCTACGAGCAGTACTTC.

The chain recombines TRBV19 with TRBJ1-1, with D maybe TRBD1 (6 bases). The ends were cut back, 9 bases at V and 0 bases at J, with 8 bases in the middle. The CDR3 has 12 amino acids. Germline lookup yields CDR1 LNHDA and CDR2 SQIVND (reference sequence). As DNA, the CDR3 is TGTGCCAGCACAGGGATGAACACTGAAGCTTTCTTT. Its translation is CASTGMNTEAFF.

The V and J genes are TRBV5-1 and TRBJ2-5; possible D gene TRBD2, 6 bases. Looked up from germline, CDR1 is SGHRS and CDR2 is YFSETQ. The germline V and J ends were trimmed by 0 bases and 4 bases, with 16 bases remaining between them. The CDR3 runs 16 residues. CDR3 nucleotides: TGCGCCAGCAGCTTGGCCGTTCCAGGGACTGGAGAGACCCAGTACTTC. Translation gives CASSLAVPGTGETQYF.

The chain recombines TRBV6-1 with TRBJ2-3; no definite D call. V was shortened by 8 bases and J by 1 base, with 10 bases between the two germline ends. Germline V gives CDR1 MNHNS, CDR2 SASEGT. This CDR3 has 13 residues. The CDR3 here is CASLLGRTDTQYF. The CDR3 region has the DNA TGTGCCAGCCTCCTTGGGCGCACAGATACGCAGTATTTT.

V is TRBV7-2 and J is TRBJ2-5, with 7 bases identical to TRBD1. The V and J ends lost 4 bases and 2 bases, in that order; junction bases with no gene match: 10. This CDR3 region has 16 residues. CDR1 SGHTA and CDR2 FQGNSA come from the germline V gene. In nucleotides, the CDR3 is TGTGCCAGCAGCTACCTACCAACAGGGGTACAAGAGACCCAGTACTTC. This sequence encodes CASSYLPTGVQETQYF.

The V and J genes are TRBV4-3 and TRBJ1-1; weak D call: TRBD1 (6 bases). The CDR3 has 14 amino acids. The V end was cut by 0 bases, the J end by 3 bases, with 8 bases between. Germline-derived CDR1 and CDR2 are LGHNA and YSLEER. In DNA form, the CDR3 reads TGCGCCAGCAGCCAAGACAGGGGACACACTGAAGCTTTCTTT. It encodes CASSQDRGHTEAFF.

This chain uses TRBV7-2 with TRBJ2-1, with TRBD2 matching 10 bases. Germline-derived CDR1 and CDR2 are SGHTA and FQGNSA. This CDR3 spans 16 amino acids. With V trimmed by 0 bases and J by 4 bases, 3 bases remained unmatched. CDR3 DNA sequence: TGTGCCAGCAGCTTAGCGAAGACTAGCGGGTACAATGAGCAGTTCTTC. It specifies CASSLAKTSGYNEQFF.

The rearrangement uses TRBV7-3 and TRBJ2-2; a weak D match, TRBD2 (6 bases). Germline values: CDR1 SGHTA, CDR2 FQGTGA. The V end lost 1 base, the J end lost 6 bases, and 12 bases lay between the germline ends. The CDR3 is made up of 15 amino acids. CDR3 sequence: CASSLRGRGAGELFF. In DNA, the CDR3 is TGTGCCAGCAGCTTAAGGGGACGCGGGGCCGGGGAGCTGTTTTTT.

J is TRBJ1-2 and V is TRBV6-4; D gene ambiguous. The ends were cut back, 3 bases at V and 2 bases at J, with 10 bases in the middle. Germline loops: CDR1 MRHNA, CDR2 SNTAGT. The CDR3 has 14 residues. CDR3 in amino acids: CASSEVGGNYGYTF. The CDR3 DNA is TGTGCCAGCAGTGAGGTGGGAGGCAACTATGGCTACACCTTC.

The V and J genes are TRBV18 and TRBJ2-2; D gene uncertain. The CDR3 is 15 residues long. Germline V gene data show CDR1 as KGHSH and CDR2 as LQKENI. The V and J ends lost 4 bases and 2 bases respectively, with 11 bases between them. Here the CDR3 DNA reads TGTGCCAGCTCACGGTTGGCAGATAACACCGGGGAGCTGTTTTTT. Protein: CASSRLADNTGELFF.

This chain joins TRBV29-1 and TRBJ2-3; no firm D call. Deletions cut 5 bases from V and 0 bases from J, with 6 bases between. Germline CDR1 is SQVTM and CDR2 is ANQGSEA. CDR3 size: 12 residues. The CDR3 spells CSVTASTDTQYF. CDR3 in DNA: TGCAGCGTTACAGCTAGCACAGATACGCAGTATTTT.

V gene TRBV5-4 combines with J gene TRBJ1-4; D uncertain. V was clipped by 4 bases and J by 3 bases, with 13 bases between them. From germline, CDR1 is SGHNT and CDR2 YYREEE (reference sequence). The CDR3 has 15 residues. CDR3 sequence reads: CASSTGGTANEKLFF. Written as DNA, the CDR3 is TGTGCCAGCAGCACGGGTGGTACGGCTAATGAAAAACTGTTTTTT.

The chain combines TRBV4-3 with TRBJ2-2; D perhaps matches TRBD2 (5 bases). The CDR3 has 18 amino acids. V gave up 3 bases and J gave up 4 bases, with 21 bases separating them. Germline CDR1 is LGHNA and CDR2 is YSLEER. The CDR3 here is CASSHDPGNRLGTGELFF. The DNA of the CDR3 is TGCGCCAGCAGCCACGACCCCGGGAACCGGCTGGGCACCGGGGAGCTGTTTTTT.

This chain uses TRBV11-3 with TRBJ2-1, with 14 positions matching TRBD2. This CDR3 region has 16 residues. J lost 7 bases, V lost 5 bases, and 7 bases had no gene match. Germline assignment: CDR1 SGHNT and CDR2 YENEEA. The CDR3 bases are TGTGCCAGCAGCGAAGAGGGACTAGCGGGGGTAAATGAGCAGTTCTTC. This translates into CASSEEGLAGVNEQFF.

Of note for this clone: At one end, the junction sequence differs from germline, possibly due to a read error. The sample holds other DNA sequences that translate to the same CDR3. The V call is TRBV6-1, the J call TRBJ1-2; D unresolved. The germline V gene has CDR1 MNHNS and CDR2 SASEGT. The CDR3 runs 15 residues. DNA of the CDR3: TGTGCCAGCAGTGCCGAGCACCGTAACTACTATGGCTACACCTTT. This sequence encodes CASSAEHRNYYGYTF.

This chain connects TRBV5-6 to TRBJ2-7; TRBD1 aligns across 10 bases. The ends lost 4 bases at V and 4 bases at J; junction bases unmatched: 5. In germline, CDR1 is SGHDT, CDR2 YYEEEE. The CDR3 is 14 amino acids. The CDR3 nucleotides are TGTGCCAGCAGCGCGACAGGGGGCGAATACGAGCAGTACTTC. The encoded protein is CASSATGGEYEQYF.

This clone was counted a few times. The chain employs TRBV7-9 and TRBJ1-5; 8 bases fit TRBD1. Per germline, CDR1 SEHNR and CDR2 FQNEAQ (reference sequence). The trim removed 6 bases at V and 7 bases at J, leaving 5 bases unmatched. CDR3 length equals 13 residues. CDR3 DNA sequence: TGTGCCAGCAGTTCCGGACAGGGCCAGCCCCAGCATTTT. It yields the protein CASSSGQGQPQHF.

This chain uses TRBV9 with TRBJ1-1, with TRBD1 identical over 7 bases. The CDR3 has 15 residues. J gave up 0 bases and V 4 bases, and 6 bases lay outside the gene matches. The germline gives CDR1 SGDLS, CDR2 YYNGEE. The CDR3 DNA follows: TGTGCCAGCAGCCCGAGGGACAGCATGAACACTGAAGCTTTCTTT. It is translated as CASSPRDSMNTEAFF. Full variable domain (outside the CDR3, taken from reference TRBV9 and TRBJ1-1): DSGVTQTPKHLITATGQRVTLRCSPRSGDLSVYWYQQSLDQGLQFLIQYYNGEERAKGNILERFSAQQFPDLHSELNLSSLELGDSALYFCASSPRDSMNTEAFFGQGTRLTVV.

The V gene is TRBV6-5, the J gene TRBJ1-2; D is perhaps TRBD1 (6 bases). Germline CDR1 MNHEY, CDR2 SVGAGI. This CDR3 has 11 amino acids. V dropped 5 bases and J dropped 8 bases, with 9 bases sitting between them. CDR3 in DNA: TGTGCCAGCAGTGGCAGGGGAGGCTACACCTTC. It translates to CASSGRGGYTF.

The chain recombines TRBV25-1 with TRBJ1-4; 8 nucleotides agree with TRBD1. Germline assignment: CDR1 MGHDK and CDR2 SYGVNS. The CDR3 has 16 amino acids. Trimming cost V 4 bases and J 8 bases; bases outside gene matches: 12. The chain's CDR3 is CASSAFLDRVGEKLFF. As DNA, the CDR3 is TGTGCCAGCAGTGCTTTTTTGGACAGGGTCGGGGAAAAACTGTTTTTT.

V usage is TRBV19 and J usage is TRBJ2-7; a possible D gene is TRBD2 (5 bases). Germline assignment: CDR1 LNHDA and CDR2 SQIVND (reference sequence). The CDR3 runs 14 residues. V was pared by 8 bases and J by 7 bases, with 21 bases between. Here the CDR3 reads CASAAGITSREQYF. CDR3 nucleotide sequence: TGTGCCAGTGCTGCCGGGATCACCTCTAGGGAGCAGTACTTC.

V usage is TRBV2 and J usage is TRBJ1-2; D possibly corresponds to TRBD1 (5 bases). In germline, CDR1 is SNHLY, CDR2 FYNNEI. The CDR3 has 14 amino acids. V was trimmed by 6 bases and J by 4 bases, leaving 15 bases between them. CDR3 amino acids: CASRDTPGGYGYTF. CDR3 DNA sequence: TGTGCCAGCAGAGATACCCCGGGGGGCTATGGCTACACCTTC.

This rearrangement joins TRBV7-9 to TRBJ2-7, with a weak D call TRBD2 (5 bases). Trimming shortened V by 3 bases and J by 7 bases, and 10 bases separated the two germline ends. CDR1 and CDR2 (germline): SEHNR, FQNEAQ (reference sequence). The CDR3 sequence is 12 residues long. The CDR3 region has the DNA TGTGCCAGCAGCTTGACGGGGAAGGAGCAGTACTTC. Translation: CASSLTGKEQYF.

The CDR3 region has the DNA TGCGCCAGCAGCTTGGCAGGGGCGAAGAACACTGAAGCTTTCTTT. The encoded protein is CASSLAGAKNTEAFF. This chain links TRBV5-1 with TRBJ1-1; TRBD1 might be the D (6 bases). CDR1 is SGHRS and CDR2 is YFSETQ in the germline V gene. This CDR3 has 15 residues. Trimming pared 0 bases from V and 1 base from J, leaving 10 bases between.